This entry lists 10 T cell receptor beta chains sequenced from one sample in a study of T cell responses to AZD1222 COVID-19 vaccine. Sequenced by immunoSEQ multiplex PCR; TCRdb stores in-frame clones only, minus some. The table records under 130,000 clones, around 90% of them present only once. The sample here was peripheral blood, taken on day 0 of AZD1222 vaccination. These receptors were obtained from an adult in good health.

The chain is built from TRBV18 and TRBJ2-7; possible D gene TRBD2, 6 bases. The CDR3 extends over 13 amino acids. Deletions cut 3 bases from V and 3 bases from J, with 9 bases between. The germline V gene has CDR1 KGHSH and CDR2 LQKENI. The CDR3 DNA reads TGTGCCAGCTCACCCCCGGGAGACTACGAGCAGTACTTC. Its translation: CASSPPGDYEQYF.

This clone was found once. The chain joins TRBV19 to TRBJ1-5; D is unclear. The CDR3 length is 13 residues. Between the trimmed V and J ends, which lost 3 bases and 9 bases, there was a span of 12 bases. Germline CDR1 is LNHDA and CDR2 is SQIVND (reference sequence). Here the CDR3 DNA reads TGTGCCAGTAGTATTGGTCCTCGGTGGCCCCAGCATTTT. Its protein is CASSIGPRWPQHF.

For the CDR3, the DNA is TGTGCCAGCAGGCAACTAGCGGGAGGACTAGGTGAGCAGTACTTC. It yields the protein CASRQLAGGLGEQYF. This chain uses TRBV2 with TRBJ2-7; 12 bases line up with TRBD2. The CDR3 totals 15 residues. Germline V gene sequence: CDR1 SNHLY, CDR2 FYNNEI. The trim removed 6 bases at V and 7 bases at J, leaving 10 bases unmatched.

CDR3 coding DNA: TGTGCCAGCAGCTCCCGAGAGACCCAGTACTTC. Its protein is CASSSRETQYF. J is TRBJ2-5 and V is TRBV9; no clear D gene. The germline V and J ends were trimmed by 4 bases and 4 bases, with 5 bases remaining between them. CDR3 length: 11 residues. Germline values: CDR1 SGDLS, CDR2 YYNGEE.

The CDR3 sequence: CASSYGREGNEQYF. In DNA form, the CDR3 reads TGTGCCAGCAGTTATGGGCGGGAGGGTAACGAGCAGTACTTC. This chain connects TRBV6-5 to TRBJ2-7, with 9 bases identical to TRBD2. The germline CDR1 and CDR2 sequences are MNHEY and SVGAGI. Losses at the gene ends were 3 bases for V and 5 bases for J; bases not matched to a gene: 5. CDR3 length: 14 residues.

V and J are TRBV19 and TRBJ2-2; perhaps TRBD1 as D (6 bases). V gave up 5 bases and J gave up 4 bases, with 11 bases separating them. Germline-derived CDR1 and CDR2 are LNHDA and SQIVND (reference sequence). The CDR3 runs 14 residues. Here the CDR3 reads CASSADSLTGELFF. The CDR3 bases are TGTGCCAGTAGTGCGGACAGTCTCACCGGGGAGCTGTTTTTT.

The count of this clone is one. This rearrangement joins TRBV7-9 to TRBJ2-5; the match to TRBD2 covers 15 bases. This CDR3 is built from 16 residues. Per germline, CDR1 SEHNR and CDR2 FQNEAQ (reference sequence). Trimming cost V 1 base and J 5 bases; bases outside gene matches: 2. This CDR3 is CASSLGTSGRAETQYF. CDR3 bases: TGTGCCAGCAGCTTAGGGACTAGCGGGAGGGCCGAGACCCAGTACTTC.

In its sample, this clone was seen once. This rearrangement joins TRBV18 to TRBJ1-2; D ambiguous. Germline V gene data show CDR1 as KGHSH and CDR2 as LQKENI. The CDR3 has 14 amino acids. V dropped 1 base and J dropped 2 bases, with 8 bases sitting between them. CDR3 DNA sequence: TGTGCCAGCTCACCACAGGAACAGAACTATGGCTACACCTTC. Encoded protein: CASSPQEQNYGYTF. Complete variable domain (other parts from reference TRBV18 and TRBJ1-2): NAGVMQNPRHLVRRRGQEARLRCSPMKGHSHVYWYRQLPEEGLKFMVYLQKENIIDESGMPKERFSAEFPKEGPSILRIQQVVRGDSAAYFCASSPQEQNYGYTFGSGTRLTVV.

Concerning this clone: Other nucleotide sequences from this sample produce the same CDR3. The chain links TRBV18 to TRBJ1-4; D not resolved. V was shortened by 2 bases and J by 8 bases, with 6 bases between the two germline ends. The CDR3 extends over 12 amino acids. CDR1 is KGHSH, CDR2 LQKENI, per germline. The CDR3 bases are TGTGCCAGCTCACCATCTGGAGAAAAACTGTTTTTT. The encoded protein is CASSPSGEKLFF.

The V and J genes are TRBV5-8 and TRBJ2-1; no definite D call. Germline CDR1 SGHTS, CDR2 YDEGEE. The CDR3 covers 17 residues. The V gene lost 0 bases and the J gene lost 0 bases, with 13 bases spanning the gap. This chain's CDR3 is CASSLEESVSSYNEQFF. The CDR3 nucleotides are TGTGCCAGCAGCTTGGAAGAATCAGTGAGCTCCTACAATGAGCAGTTCTTC.